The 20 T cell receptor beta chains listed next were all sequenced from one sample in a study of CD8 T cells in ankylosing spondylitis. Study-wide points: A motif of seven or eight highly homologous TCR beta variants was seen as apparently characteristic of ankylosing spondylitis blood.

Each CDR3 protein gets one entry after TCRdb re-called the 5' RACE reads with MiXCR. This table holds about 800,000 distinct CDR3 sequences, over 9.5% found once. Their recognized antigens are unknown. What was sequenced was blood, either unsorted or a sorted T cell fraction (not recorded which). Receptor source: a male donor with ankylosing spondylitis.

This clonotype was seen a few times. CDR3 bases: TGCAGTGCCGGCGCCCTGCAGGGAGATACGCAGTATTTT. Its protein is CSAGALQGDTQYF. The gene calls are TRBV20-1 and TRBJ2-3; possibly TRBD1 for D (5 bases). V was clipped by 6 bases and J by 5 bases, with 15 bases between them. The CDR3 totals 13 residues. In germline, CDR1 is DFQATT, CDR2 SNEGSKA (reference sequence).

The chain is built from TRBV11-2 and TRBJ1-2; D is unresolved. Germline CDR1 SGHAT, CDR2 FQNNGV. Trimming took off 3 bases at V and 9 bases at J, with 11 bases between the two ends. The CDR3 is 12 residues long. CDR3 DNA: TGTGCCAGCAGCTTTGGCGTTTCCCGCTACACCTTC. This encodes CASSFGVSRYTF.

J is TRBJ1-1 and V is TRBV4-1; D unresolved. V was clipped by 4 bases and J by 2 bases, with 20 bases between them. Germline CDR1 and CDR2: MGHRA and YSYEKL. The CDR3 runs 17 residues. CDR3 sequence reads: CASSRPTGIIGNTEAFF. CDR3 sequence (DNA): TGCGCCAGCAGCCGCCCCACCGGGATCATCGGTAACACTGAAGCTTTCTTT.

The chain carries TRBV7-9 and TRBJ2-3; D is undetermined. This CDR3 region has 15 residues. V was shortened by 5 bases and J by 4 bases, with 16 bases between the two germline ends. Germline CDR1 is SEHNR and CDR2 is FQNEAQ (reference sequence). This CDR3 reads CASSAKIRVADTQYF. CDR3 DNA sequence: TGTGCCAGCAGCGCCAAAATCCGGGTGGCAGATACGCAGTATTTT.

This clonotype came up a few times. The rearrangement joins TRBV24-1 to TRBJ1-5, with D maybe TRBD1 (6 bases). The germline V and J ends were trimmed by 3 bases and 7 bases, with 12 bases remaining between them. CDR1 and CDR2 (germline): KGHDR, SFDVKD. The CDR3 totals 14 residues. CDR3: CATSDHRDRQPQHF. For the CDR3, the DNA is TGTGCCACCAGTGATCACAGGGACCGACAGCCCCAGCATTTT.

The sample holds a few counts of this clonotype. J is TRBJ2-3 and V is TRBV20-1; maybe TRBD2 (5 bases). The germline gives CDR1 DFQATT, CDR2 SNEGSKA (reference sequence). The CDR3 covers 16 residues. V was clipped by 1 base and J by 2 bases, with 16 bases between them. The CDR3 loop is CSARVAGLLYTDTQYF. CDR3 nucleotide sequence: TGCAGTGCTAGAGTTGCCGGACTGCTTTACACAGATACGCAGTATTTT.

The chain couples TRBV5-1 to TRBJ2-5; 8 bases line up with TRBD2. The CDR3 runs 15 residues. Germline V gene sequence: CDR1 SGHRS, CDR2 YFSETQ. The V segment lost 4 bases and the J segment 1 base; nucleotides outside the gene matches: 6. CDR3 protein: CASSSGAGAQETQYF. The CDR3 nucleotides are TGCGCCAGCAGCAGTGGAGCGGGGGCCCAAGAGACCCAGTACTTC. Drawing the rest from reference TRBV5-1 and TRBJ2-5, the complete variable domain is KAGVTQTPRYLIKTRGQQVTLSCSPISGHRSVSWYQQTPGQGLQFLFEYFSETQRNKGNFPGRFSGRQFSNSRSEMNVSTLELGDSALYLCASSSGAGAQETQYFGPGTRLLVL.

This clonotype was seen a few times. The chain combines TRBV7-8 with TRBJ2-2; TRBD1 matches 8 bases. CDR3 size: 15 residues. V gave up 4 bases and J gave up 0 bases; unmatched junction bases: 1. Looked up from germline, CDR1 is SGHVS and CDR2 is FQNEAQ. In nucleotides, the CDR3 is TGTGCCAGCAGCTGGGACAGGACGAACACCGGGGAGCTGTTTTTT. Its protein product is CASSWDRTNTGELFF.

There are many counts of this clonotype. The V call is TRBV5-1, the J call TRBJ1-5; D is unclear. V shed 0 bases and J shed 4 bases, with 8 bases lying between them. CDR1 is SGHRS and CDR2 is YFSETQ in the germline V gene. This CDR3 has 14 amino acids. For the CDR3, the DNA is TGCGCCAGCAGCTTGGGAACGGAGAATCAGCCCCAGCATTTT. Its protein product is CASSLGTENQPQHF.

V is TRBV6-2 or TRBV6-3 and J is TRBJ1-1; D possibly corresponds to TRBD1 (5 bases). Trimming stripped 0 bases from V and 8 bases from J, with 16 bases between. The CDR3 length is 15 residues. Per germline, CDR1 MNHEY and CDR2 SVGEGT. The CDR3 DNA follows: TGTGCCAGCAGTTACTCGGGGGAGCGTACCAAAGAAGCTTTCTTT. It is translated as CASSYSGERTKEAFF.

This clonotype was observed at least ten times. CDR3 sequence: CSVGLALRQETQYF. The CDR3 nucleotides are TGCAGCGTCGGACTAGCTCTGCGCCAAGAGACCCAGTACTTC. V usage is TRBV29-1 and J usage is TRBJ2-5, with 8 bases matching TRBD2. Trimming took 6 bases from V and 1 from J; bases not matched to a gene: 7. CDR3 length: 14 residues. Germline CDR1 SQVTM, CDR2 ANQGSEA.

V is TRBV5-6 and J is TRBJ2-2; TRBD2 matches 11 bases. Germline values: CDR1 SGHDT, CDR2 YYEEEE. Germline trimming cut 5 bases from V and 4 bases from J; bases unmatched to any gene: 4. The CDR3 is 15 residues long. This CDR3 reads CASSGLAGGTGELFF. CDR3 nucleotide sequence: TGTGCCAGCAGTGGGCTAGCGGGAGGCACCGGGGAGCTGTTTTTT. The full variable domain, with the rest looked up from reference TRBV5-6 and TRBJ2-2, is DAGVTQSPTHLIKTRGQQVTLRCSPKSGHDTVSWYQQALGQGPQFIFQYYEEEERQRGNFPDRFSGHQFPNYSSELNVNALLLGDSALYLCASSGLAGGTGELFFGEGSRLTVL.

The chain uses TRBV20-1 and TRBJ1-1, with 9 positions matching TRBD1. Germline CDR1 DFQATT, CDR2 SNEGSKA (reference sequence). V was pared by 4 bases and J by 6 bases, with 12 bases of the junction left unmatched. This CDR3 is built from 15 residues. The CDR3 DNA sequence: TGCAGTGCTAATTATTACAGGGGGCGAGGGTCTGAAGCTTTCTTT. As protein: CSANYYRGRGSEAFF.

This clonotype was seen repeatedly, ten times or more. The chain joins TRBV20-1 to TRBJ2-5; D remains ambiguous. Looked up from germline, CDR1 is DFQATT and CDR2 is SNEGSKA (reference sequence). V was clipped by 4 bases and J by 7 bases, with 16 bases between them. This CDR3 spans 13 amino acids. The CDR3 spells CSAIPGFVATQYF. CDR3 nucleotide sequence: TGCAGTGCTATCCCGGGCTTCGTCGCGACCCAGTACTTC.

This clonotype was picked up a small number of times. CDR3: CSARVIRGEDQPQHF. The CDR3 DNA reads as TGCAGTGCTAGAGTGATACGAGGGGAGGATCAGCCCCAGCATTTT. The chain joins TRBV20-1 to TRBJ1-5; tentative D call: TRBD1 (5 bases). Germline V gene data show CDR1 as DFQATT and CDR2 as SNEGSKA (reference sequence). There are 15 residues in the CDR3. Trimming cost V 1 base and J 5 bases, with 15 bases left between them.

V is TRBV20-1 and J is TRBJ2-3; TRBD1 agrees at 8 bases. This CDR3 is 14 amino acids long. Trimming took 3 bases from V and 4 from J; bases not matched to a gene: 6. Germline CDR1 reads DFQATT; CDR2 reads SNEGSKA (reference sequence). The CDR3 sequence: CSARDRVGADTQYF. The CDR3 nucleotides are TGCAGTGCTAGGGACAGGGTGGGCGCAGATACGCAGTATTTT.

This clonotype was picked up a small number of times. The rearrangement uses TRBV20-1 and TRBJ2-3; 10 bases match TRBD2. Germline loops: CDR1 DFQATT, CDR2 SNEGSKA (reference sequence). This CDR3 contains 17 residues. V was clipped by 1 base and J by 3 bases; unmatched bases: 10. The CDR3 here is CSARVVASGSATDTQYF. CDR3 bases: TGCAGTGCTAGAGTCGTAGCTAGCGGGAGTGCGACAGATACGCAGTATTTT.

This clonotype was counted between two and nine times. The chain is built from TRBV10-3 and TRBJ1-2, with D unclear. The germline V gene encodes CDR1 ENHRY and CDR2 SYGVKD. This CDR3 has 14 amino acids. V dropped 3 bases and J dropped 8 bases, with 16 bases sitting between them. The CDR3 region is CAISDRGLMEGYTF. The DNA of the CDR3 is TGTGCCATCAGTGATCGAGGGCTGATGGAAGGCTACACCTTC.

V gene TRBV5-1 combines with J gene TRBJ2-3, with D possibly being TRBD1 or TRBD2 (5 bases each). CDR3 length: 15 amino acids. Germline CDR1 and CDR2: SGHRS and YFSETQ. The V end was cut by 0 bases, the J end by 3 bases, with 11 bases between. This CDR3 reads CASSLGDLSTDTQYF. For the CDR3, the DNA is TGCGCCAGCAGCTTGGGGGACCTTAGTACAGATACGCAGTATTTT.

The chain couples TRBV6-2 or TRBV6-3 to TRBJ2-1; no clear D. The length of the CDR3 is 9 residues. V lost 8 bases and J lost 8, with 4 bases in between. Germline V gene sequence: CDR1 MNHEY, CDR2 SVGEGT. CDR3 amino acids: CASGDEQFF. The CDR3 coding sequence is TGTGCCAGCGGGGATGAGCAGTTCTTC.